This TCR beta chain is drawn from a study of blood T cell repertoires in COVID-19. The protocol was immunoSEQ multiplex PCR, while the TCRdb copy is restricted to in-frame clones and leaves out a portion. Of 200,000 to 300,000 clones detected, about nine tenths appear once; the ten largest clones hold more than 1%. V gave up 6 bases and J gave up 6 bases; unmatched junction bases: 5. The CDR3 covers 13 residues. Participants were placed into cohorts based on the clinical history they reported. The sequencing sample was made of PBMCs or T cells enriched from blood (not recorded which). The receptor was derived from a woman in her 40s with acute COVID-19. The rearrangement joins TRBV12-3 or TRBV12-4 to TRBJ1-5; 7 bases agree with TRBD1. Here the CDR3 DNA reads TGTGCCAGCAGAGCAGGGGGTGGTCAGCCCCAGCATTTT. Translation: CASRAGGGQPQHF.